What follows are 27 T cell receptor beta chains derived from one specimen sequenced in a study of patients and donors after allogeneic stem cell transplantation. TCRdb reprocessed the RT-PCR reads with MiXCR, giving one entry per CDR3 protein. The sample includes more than 9,000 distinct CDR3 sequences, around 20% of them seen just once. The source material was blood, either unsorted or a sorted T cell fraction (not recorded which). Source of these receptors: a human donor who was either an allogeneic HSCT recipient or a stem cell or donor lymphocyte infusion donor (not recorded which). It is not recorded whose cells these are; they may come from a transplant donor.

There are many counts of this clonotype. This chain uses TRBV7-2 with TRBJ1-1; D remains unclear. V was clipped by 1 base and J by 3 bases, with 9 bases between them. This CDR3 contains 14 residues. The germline V gene encodes CDR1 SGHTA and CDR2 FQGNSA. The chain's CDR3 is CASSLGGSYTEAFF. CDR3 in DNA: TGTGCCAGCAGCTTAGGCGGTTCGTACACTGAAGCTTTCTTT.

The rearrangement links TRBV9 to TRBJ2-5, with 16 nucleotides matching TRBD2. The CDR3 runs 16 residues. With V trimmed by 3 bases and J by 4 bases, 3 bases remained unmatched. Germline V gene sequence: CDR1 SGDLS, CDR2 YYNGEE. The CDR3 spells CASSEGLAGGRETQYF. The CDR3 bases are TGTGCCAGCAGCGAGGGACTAGCGGGGGGGAGAGAGACCCAGTACTTC.

This clonotype was recorded many times. The genes are TRBV27 and TRBJ1-1; 7 nucleotides match TRBD1. There are 15 residues in the CDR3. V shed 5 bases and J 4 bases; nucleotides not matched to a gene: 10. Germline lookup yields CDR1 MNHEY and CDR2 SMNVEV (reference sequence). CDR3 in DNA: TGTGCCAGCAGTCGTAGACAGGGATTAGTCACTGAAGCTTTCTTT. This encodes CASSRRQGLVTEAFF.

Many counts were recorded for this clonotype. CDR3 in amino acids: CSAPAHFLAGSTDTQYF. The CDR3 nucleotides read TGCAGTGCCCCAGCACACTTTCTAGCGGGTAGCACAGATACGCAGTATTTT. The chain combines TRBV20-1 with TRBJ2-3; 8 bases align to TRBD2. J was trimmed by 0 bases and V by 6 bases; bases with no gene match: 14. From germline, CDR1 is DFQATT and CDR2 SNEGSKA (reference sequence). CDR3 length: 17 amino acids.

This clonotype was seen only a few times. The V and J genes are TRBV5-6 and TRBJ2-2; D is possibly TRBD1 (5 bases). This CDR3 spans 14 amino acids. The V end was cut by 7 bases, the J end by 0 bases, with 10 bases between. Germline V CDR1 and CDR2: SGHDT, YYEEEE. The CDR3 region is CASSEGANTGELFF. CDR3 DNA: TGTGCCAGCTCCGAAGGGGCGAACACCGGGGAGCTGTTTTTT. The whole variable domain, remainder taken from reference TRBV5-6 and TRBJ2-2, is DAGVTQSPTHLIKTRGQQVTLRCSPKSGHDTVSWYQQALGQGPQFIFQYYEEEERQRGNFPDRFSGHQFPNYSSELNVNALLLGDSALYLCASSEGANTGELFFGEGSRLTVL.

V and J are TRBV7-9 and TRBJ1-4; the D is unclear. Germline V lookup: CDR1 SEHNR, CDR2 FQNEAQ (reference sequence). Trimming stripped 6 bases from V and 7 bases from J, with 18 bases between. There are 15 residues in the CDR3. CDR3 nucleotides: TGTGCCAGCAGTGCAGGAGGGAGGGATGTTGAAAAACTGTTTTTT. Its protein product is CASSAGGRDVEKLFF.

This clonotype was recorded at least ten times. The chain combines TRBV10-3 with TRBJ1-1, with 7 bases matching TRBD1. Germline V gene sequence: CDR1 ENHRY, CDR2 SYGVKD. The length of the CDR3 is 16 residues. V was clipped by 5 bases and J by 1 base; unmatched bases: 10. Here the CDR3 reads CAISNHAGTANTEAFF. The CDR3 DNA is TGTGCCATCAGTAATCACGCCGGGACAGCGAACACTGAAGCTTTCTTT.

CDR3 region: CASSFRDGETQYF. The DNA for the CDR3 is TGTGCCAGCAGCTTTCGAGACGGAGAGACCCAGTACTTC. J is TRBJ2-5 and V is TRBV5-6; D is unclear. V shed 2 bases and J shed 4 bases, with 9 bases lying between them. Germline V gene sequence: CDR1 SGHDT, CDR2 YYEEEE. The CDR3 covers 13 residues.

The V and J genes are TRBV4-1 and TRBJ1-4; D may be TRBD1 (6 bases). CDR1 MGHRA and CDR2 YSYEKL come from the germline V gene. The V end lost 0 bases, the J end lost 4 bases, and 9 bases lay between the germline ends. The length of the CDR3 is 15 residues. CDR3 in DNA: TGCGCCAGCAGCCAAGAAACAGGGTATAATGAAAAACTGTTTTTT. As protein: CASSQETGYNEKLFF.

By share, this clonotype counts as medium-sized. This chain connects TRBV2 to TRBJ2-3, with D perhaps matching TRBD2 (6 bases). Germline lookup yields CDR1 SNHLY and CDR2 FYNNEI. CDR3 length: 15 residues. The V end was cut by 5 bases, the J end by 0 bases, with 12 bases between. CDR3 residues: CASSPGTASTDTQYF. The CDR3 DNA is TGTGCCAGCAGTCCCGGGACTGCTAGCACAGATACGCAGTATTTT.

The chain uses TRBV30 and TRBJ1-1; 9 nucleotides line up with TRBD1. J was trimmed by 6 bases and V by 4 bases; bases with no gene match: 12. The CDR3 runs 15 residues. Germline values: CDR1 GTSNPN, CDR2 SVGIG (reference sequence). The CDR3: CAWNLAGNRGPEAFF. CDR3 nucleotide sequence: TGTGCCTGGAACTTAGCCGGGAACAGGGGGCCTGAAGCTTTCTTT. Variable domain in full (rest from reference TRBV30 and TRBJ1-1): SQTIHQWPATLVQPVGSPLSLECTVEGTSNPNLYWYRQAAGRGLQLLFYSVGIGQISSEVPQNLSASRPQDRQFILSSKKLLLSDSGFYLCAWNLAGNRGPEAFFGQGTRLTVV.

This clonotype was seen only once. The chain joins TRBV20-1 to TRBJ1-4; a possible D gene is TRBD1 (6 bases). Trimming removed 0 bases at V and 6 bases at J, with 14 bases between. Germline-derived CDR1 and CDR2 are DFQATT and SNEGSKA (reference sequence). The CDR3 extends over 15 amino acids. CDR3 coding DNA: TGCAGTGCTAGAGATCTAGGTTCAGGGGATGAAAAACTGTTTTTT. It codes for CSARDLGSGDEKLFF.

The chain uses TRBV10-3 and TRBJ2-5, with D possibly being TRBD1 or TRBD2 (6 bases each). V lost 11 bases to trimming and J lost 5 bases, with 24 bases between them. Germline CDR1 reads ENHRY; CDR2 reads SYGVKD. The CDR3 has 15 residues. CDR3 DNA sequence: TGTGCCGCCCGCACGGGGGCCGTAGAGTCGGAGACCCAGTACTTC. This encodes CAARTGAVESETQYF.

In its sample, this clonotype was seen many times. The chain couples TRBV27 to TRBJ1-6, with D hard to call. This CDR3 has 13 residues. The V and J ends lost 6 bases and 8 bases respectively, with 11 bases between them. CDR1 is MNHEY and CDR2 is SMNVEV in the germline V gene (reference sequence). As DNA, the CDR3 is TGTGCCAGCAGCCGGGTTCGGGATTCACCCCTCCACTTT. This encodes CASSRVRDSPLHF.

This clonotype was seen a handful of times. The J gene is TRBJ1-2, the V gene TRBV1; the table's D call of TRBD1 was not tested on the DNA. TRBV1 is recorded as a pseudogene. The CDR3 has 13 amino acids. The CDR3 DNA is TGCACCAGCAGCCAAGGGGGGGCGAGGGGCTACACCTTC. Protein product: CTSSQGGARGYTF.

This clonotype was observed a few times. The chain is built from TRBV20-1 and TRBJ2-3, with TRBD1 matching over 7 bases. Losses at the gene ends were 3 bases for V and 7 bases for J; bases not matched to a gene: 10. Looked up from germline, CDR1 is DFQATT and CDR2 is SNEGSKA (reference sequence). The CDR3 runs 14 residues. The CDR3 spells CSARGDSLIYTQYF. The CDR3 DNA is TGCAGTGCTAGGGGGGACAGTTTAATATATACGCAGTATTTT.

This clonotype was found once. The J gene is TRBJ1-2, the V gene TRBV6-6; D remains unclear. Per the germline V gene, CDR1 is MNHNY and CDR2 is SVGAGI (reference sequence). V was pared by 4 bases and J by 6 bases, with 15 bases between. The CDR3 is 14 amino acids. CDR3 in amino acids: CASSSLLVGDGYTF. CDR3 DNA: TGTGCCAGCAGTTCCCTCCTTGTGGGTGATGGCTACACCTTC.

This clonotype was observed a handful of times. The V gene is TRBV4-2, the J gene TRBJ2-1, with TRBD2 identical over 8 bases. J lost 5 bases, V lost 1 base, and 13 bases had no gene match. Per germline, CDR1 LGHNA and CDR2 YNFKEQ. The CDR3 is 18 residues long. The CDR3 coding sequence is TGTGCCAGCAGCCAAGGAGCTACCGCGGGACTAGTTAACAATGAGCAGTTCTTC. As protein: CASSQGATAGLVNNEQFF.

In its sample, this clonotype is medium-sized. The V gene is TRBV20-1, the J gene TRBJ1-1; 9 bases match TRBD1. Germline CDR1 is DFQATT and CDR2 is SNEGSKA (reference sequence). There are 15 residues in the CDR3. Trimming cost V 5 bases and J 1 base; bases outside gene matches: 8. The chain's CDR3 is CSAVPGQGSNTEAFF. The CDR3 coding sequence is TGCAGTGCTGTCCCGGGACAGGGATCGAACACTGAAGCTTTCTTT.

This sequence joins TRBV29-1 and TRBJ2-5; no firm D call. Germline assignment: CDR1 SQVTM and CDR2 ANQGSEA. The V gene lost 4 bases and the J gene lost 5 bases, with 11 bases spanning the gap. The CDR3 extends over 12 amino acids. This CDR3 is CSVVTQDETQYF. The DNA of the CDR3 is TGCAGCGTTGTGACTCAAGACGAGACCCAGTACTTC. The entire variable domain, with the rest obtained from reference TRBV29-1 and TRBJ2-5, is as follows: SAVISQKPSRDICQRGTSLTIQCQVDSQVTMMFWYRQQPGQSLTLIATANQGSEATYESGFVIDKFPISRPNLTFSTLTVSNMSPEDSSIYLCSVVTQDETQYFGPGTRLLVL.

CDR3 nucleotide sequence: TGTGCCAGCAGCCCGGGACAGGACTATGGCTACACCTTC. Its translation is CASSPGQDYGYTF. The chain joins TRBV11-2 to TRBJ1-2, with 8 bases lining up with TRBD1. Per germline, CDR1 SGHAT and CDR2 FQNNGV. V was pared by 5 bases and J by 3 bases, with 2 bases of the junction left unmatched. This CDR3 has 13 residues.

V is TRBV21-1 and J is TRBJ2-1; the table's TRBD1 call for D was not verified on the DNA. TRBV21-1 is designated a pseudogene. This CDR3 has 18 residues. The CDR3 here is CASSKGDSNKGGFNEQFF. The CDR3 region has the DNA TGTGCCAGCAGCAAAGGGGACAGCAACAAGGGGGGGTTCAATGAGCAGTTCTTC.

This clonotype has more than one count but fewer than ten. The V gene is TRBV7-2, the J gene TRBJ1-5; D is possibly TRBD1 (6 bases). The CDR3 sequence is 17 residues long. Germline-derived CDR1 and CDR2 are SGHTA and FQGNSA. The V end lost 5 bases, the J end lost 2 bases, and 19 bases lay between the germline ends. CDR3 in amino acids: CASSRKTGRMGNQPQHF. The CDR3 bases are TGTGCCAGCAGCCGCAAGACAGGCAGGATGGGCAATCAGCCCCAGCATTTT.

On this clonotype itself: An end of the junction does not agree with germline; a read error may underlie this. The V call is TRBV20-1, the J call TRBJ1-3; D gene ambiguous. Looked up from germline, CDR1 is DFQATT and CDR2 is SNEGSKA (reference sequence). This CDR3 comprises 14 residues. The CDR3 region has the DNA TGCAGTGCCAGAGAGAATCACTCTGGAAACACCATATATTTT. Amino acids: CSARENHSGNTIYF.

The chain carries TRBV12-3 or TRBV12-4 and TRBJ1-5; weak D call: TRBD1 (5 bases). CDR3 length equals 16 residues. V was cut by 3 bases and J by 1 base, with 13 bases left in between. CDR3: CASSLGGTASNQPQHF. CDR3 DNA: TGTGCCAGCAGTTTGGGGGGGACCGCCAGCAATCAGCCCCAGCATTTT.

This clonotype was counted only a few times. The V call is TRBV30, the J call TRBJ2-7; D possibly corresponds to TRBD2 (5 bases). V shed 2 bases and J shed 7 bases, with 15 bases lying between them. Germline CDR1 is GTSNPN and CDR2 is SVGIG (reference sequence). The CDR3 is 13 amino acids. DNA of the CDR3: TGTGCCTGGAGTAAAAAGGTCCCGGGGGAGCAGTACTTC. Translation: CAWSKKVPGEQYF.

This clonotype showed up many times. V and J are TRBV4-2 and TRBJ1-1, with D possibly matching TRBD1 (5 bases). Germline V CDR1 and CDR2: LGHNA, YNFKEQ. The CDR3 extends over 16 amino acids. V dropped 0 bases and J dropped 1 base, with 12 bases sitting between them. CDR3 DNA sequence: TGTGCCAGCAGCCAAGACGATACAGGTAGGAACACTGAAGCTTTCTTT. The encoded protein is CASSQDDTGRNTEAFF.